This T cell receptor (beta chain) originates from a study of CD8 T cells in ankylosing spondylitis. Germline V gene lookup returns CDR1 ENHRY and CDR2 SYGVKD. After removal of 6 bases from V and 4 bases from J, the junction contained 5 bases not matched to a gene. This CDR3 spans 14 amino acids. Study-wide points: Several of the motif variants were reported before in synovial fluid and blood from reactive arthritis. It appeared that ankylosing spondylitis blood was characterized by a TCR beta motif of about 8 highly homologous variants. The study looked at matched synovial fluid samples from ankylosing spondylitis patients. Disease-linked clones were reported to be significantly enriched there. The disease-linked clones had a CD8+ phenotype and low blood frequencies.

Turning to this clonotype: Antigen: not known.

Molecular-barcoded quantitative 5'-RACE produced these TCR beta libraries. TCRdb reanalysed the 5' RACE reads using MiXCR and keeps one entry per CDR3 protein. The repertoire has 700,000 to 1,000,000 distinct CDR3 sequences, approximately 10% of them found once; the top ten carry around 0.51%. The gene calls are TRBV10-3 and TRBJ2-2; 7 nucleotides match TRBD1. The TCR comes from a male donor with ankylosing spondylitis. Sequencing used blood, either unsorted or a sorted T cell fraction (not recorded which). As DNA, the CDR3 is TGTGCCATCAGCCAGGGGGAAAGCACCGGGGAGCTGTTTTTT. Its translation: CAISQGESTGELFF.